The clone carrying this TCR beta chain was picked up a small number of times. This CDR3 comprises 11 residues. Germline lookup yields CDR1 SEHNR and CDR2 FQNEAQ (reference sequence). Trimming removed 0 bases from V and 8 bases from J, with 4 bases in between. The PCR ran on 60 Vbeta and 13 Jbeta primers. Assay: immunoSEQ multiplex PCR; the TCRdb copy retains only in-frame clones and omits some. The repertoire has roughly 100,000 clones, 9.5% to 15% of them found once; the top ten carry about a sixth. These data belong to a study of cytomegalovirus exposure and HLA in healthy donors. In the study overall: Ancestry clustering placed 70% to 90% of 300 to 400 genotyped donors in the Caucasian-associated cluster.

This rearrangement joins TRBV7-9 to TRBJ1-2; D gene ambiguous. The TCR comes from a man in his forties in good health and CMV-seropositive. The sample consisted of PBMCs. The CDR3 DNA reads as TGTGCCAGCAGCTTAGCGAGCGGCTACACCTTC. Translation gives CASSLASGYTF.